The next 13 T cell receptor beta chains were all read from a single sample in a study of T cells after yellow fever vaccination. TCRdb re-called the 5' RACE reads with MiXCR, one entry per CDR3 protein. The table shows about 120,000 distinct CDR3 sequences, with 15% occurring only once. Sequencing was performed on CD8+ T cells sorted from PBMCs, taken 5 days after the yellow fever booster vaccination. Source of these receptors: a man aged 18 to 30 who received the YFV17D yellow fever vaccine.

This clonotype was seen more than once but under ten times. In DNA, the CDR3 is TGTGCTAGTGGTTTTGGGGTGTATGACGAGCAGTACTTC. Encoded protein: CASGFGVYDEQYF. The chain is built from TRBV12-5 and TRBJ2-7; D remains unclear. The CDR3 is 13 amino acids. V dropped 3 bases and J dropped 5 bases, with 11 bases sitting between them. Germline CDR1 is LGHNT and CDR2 is FRNRAP.

This clonotype was recorded a few times. The V call is TRBV6-5, the J call TRBJ1-5; D possibly corresponds to TRBD1 (5 bases). Per germline, CDR1 MNHEY and CDR2 SVGAGI. V was trimmed by 5 bases and J by 3 bases, leaving 14 bases between them. The length of the CDR3 is 15 residues. The CDR3 bases are TGTGCCAGCAGTAGTAATGGGGGTCCCAATCAGCCCCAGCATTTT. Encoded protein: CASSSNGGPNQPQHF.

V usage is TRBV20-1 and J usage is TRBJ2-5, with D possibly being TRBD2 (5 bases). Looked up from germline, CDR1 is DFQATT and CDR2 is SNEGSKA (reference sequence). The CDR3 is 12 residues long. V gave up 6 bases and J gave up 5 bases, with 13 bases separating them. The CDR3 coding sequence is TGCAGTGCCACGGTCCGAGGGGAGACCCAGTACTTC. Encoded protein: CSATVRGETQYF.

The rearrangement uses TRBV6-2 or TRBV6-3 and TRBJ2-1, with D uncertain. The CDR3 is 13 amino acids. The germline V gene has CDR1 MNHEY and CDR2 SVGEGT. Between the trimmed V and J ends, which lost 7 bases and 2 bases, there was a span of 9 bases. The CDR3 bases are TGTGCCAGCACCACCGTAGCCTACAATGAGCAGTTCTTC. Amino acids: CASTTVAYNEQFF.

The rearrangement joins TRBV19 to TRBJ1-5, with TRBD1 as a possible D gene (5 bases). The V end was cut by 7 bases, the J end by 2 bases, with 15 bases between. Looked up from germline, CDR1 is LNHDA and CDR2 is SQIVND (reference sequence). The CDR3 is 15 amino acids. The CDR3 sequence: CASKVGTLGNQPQHF. The DNA of the CDR3 is TGTGCCAGTAAGGTGGGGACCTTGGGCAATCAGCCCCAGCATTTT.

This rearrangement joins TRBV7-6 to TRBJ2-7, with D possibly TRBD1 on 5 matching bases. This CDR3 is built from 12 residues. CDR1 SGHVS and CDR2 FNYEAQ come from the germline V gene. The V gene lost 4 bases and the J gene lost 5 bases, with 9 bases spanning the gap. The CDR3 region has the DNA TGTGCCAGCAGCTCGACAGTAAACGAGCAGTACTTC. Translation: CASSSTVNEQYF.

The rearrangement uses TRBV5-6 and TRBJ1-6; D gene ambiguous. Germline loops: CDR1 SGHDT, CDR2 YYEEEE. V shed 1 base and J shed 7 bases, with 18 bases lying between them. This CDR3 comprises 17 residues. In DNA form, the CDR3 reads TGTGCCAGCAGCTTGCTAGAGGTCGCGGCGGGCAATTCACCCCTCCACTTT. This translates into CASSLLEVAAGNSPLHF.

The chain uses TRBV11-2 and TRBJ2-3; 10 bases map to TRBD2. Germline CDR1 is SGHAT and CDR2 is FQNNGV. The CDR3 runs 20 residues. V shed 5 bases, J shed 3 bases, and the junction held 20 bases outside the gene matches. The CDR3 nucleotides read TGTGCCAGCAGCCTGCGACTAGTAGTGGGTAGCGGGGGGTCAACAGATACGCAGTATTTT. This encodes CASSLRLVVGSGGSTDTQYF.

The rearrangement uses TRBV7-9 and TRBJ1-1; 8 nucleotides align to TRBD1. The J segment lost 4 bases and the V segment lost 4 bases, leaving 8 bases of the junction unmatched. CDR3 length: 15 amino acids. The germline CDR1 and CDR2 sequences are SEHNR and FQNEAQ (reference sequence). The CDR3 is CASSSLTGVGTEAFF. CDR3 DNA sequence: TGTGCCAGCAGCTCCCTGACAGGGGTGGGCACTGAAGCTTTCTTT.

DNA for the CDR3: TGTGCCAGCAGCTTGAGGACAGGACAGAACACCGGGGAGCTGTTTTTT. Its protein is CASSLRTGQNTGELFF. The chain combines TRBV11-1 with TRBJ2-2; the match to TRBD1 covers 7 bases. The CDR3 runs to 16 residues. Germline CDR1 reads SGHAT; CDR2 reads FQDESV (reference sequence). Trimming took 3 bases from V and 1 from J; bases not matched to a gene: 5.

The table lists this clonotype with a few counts. The V and J genes are TRBV11-2 and TRBJ2-7; 12 bases fit TRBD1. Germline loops: CDR1 SGHAT, CDR2 FQNNGV. The trim removed 5 bases at V and 5 bases at J, leaving 7 bases unmatched. The CDR3 loop spans 15 amino acids. The CDR3 DNA follows: TGTGCCAGCAGCGCCGGGACAGGGGGCCTGAACGAGCAGTACTTC. It codes for CASSAGTGGLNEQYF.

This clonotype was recorded many times. The rearrangement links TRBV27 to TRBJ1-6; D uncertain. This CDR3 comprises 12 residues. Germline V gene lookup returns CDR1 MNHEY and CDR2 SMNVEV (reference sequence). Trimming removed 5 bases from V and 6 bases from J, with 5 bases in between. The CDR3 region is CASSPINSPLHF. The CDR3 DNA follows: TGTGCCAGCAGTCCGATTAATTCACCCCTCCACTTT.

This clonotype was seen many times. This rearrangement joins TRBV6-5 to TRBJ2-7, with 8 bases aligning to TRBD2. Germline lookup yields CDR1 MNHEY and CDR2 SVGAGI. The CDR3 length is 17 residues. V gave up 7 bases and J gave up 3 bases; unmatched junction bases: 17. CDR3 nucleotide sequence: TGTGCCAGCAATGCTGGGGCTCCGGGGGGGGCTGACTACGAGCAGTACTTC. Protein: CASNAGAPGGADYEQYF.